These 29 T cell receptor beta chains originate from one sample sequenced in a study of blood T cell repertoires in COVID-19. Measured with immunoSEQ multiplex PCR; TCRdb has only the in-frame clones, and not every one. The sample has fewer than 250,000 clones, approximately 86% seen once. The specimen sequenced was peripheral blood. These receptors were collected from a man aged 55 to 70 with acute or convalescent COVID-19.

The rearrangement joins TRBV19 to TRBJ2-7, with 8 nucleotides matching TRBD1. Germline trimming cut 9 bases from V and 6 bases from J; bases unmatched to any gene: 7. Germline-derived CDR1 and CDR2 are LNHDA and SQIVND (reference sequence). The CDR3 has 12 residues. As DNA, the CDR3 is TGTGCCAGCGGACAGGGTAGTAGCGAGCAGTACTTC. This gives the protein CASGQGSSEQYF.

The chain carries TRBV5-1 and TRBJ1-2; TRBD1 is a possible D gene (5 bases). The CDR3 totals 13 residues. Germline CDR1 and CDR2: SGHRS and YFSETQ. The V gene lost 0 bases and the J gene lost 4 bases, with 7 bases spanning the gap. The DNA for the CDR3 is TGCGCCAGCAGCTTGGAAGGGGCCTATGGCTACACCTTC. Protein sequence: CASSLEGAYGYTF.

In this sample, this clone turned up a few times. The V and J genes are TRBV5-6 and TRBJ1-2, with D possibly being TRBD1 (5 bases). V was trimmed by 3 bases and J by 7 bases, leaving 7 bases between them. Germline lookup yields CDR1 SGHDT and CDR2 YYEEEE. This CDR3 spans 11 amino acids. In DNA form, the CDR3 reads TGTGCCAGCAGCTCGGGGGGTGGCTACACCTTC. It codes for CASSSGGGYTF.

DNA of the CDR3: TGTGCCAGCAGCTCCAATAGAGTCTCCTACGAGCAGTACTTC. Amino acid sequence: CASSSNRVSYEQYF. The chain employs TRBV7-2 and TRBJ2-7; D unclear. This CDR3 has 14 amino acids. Germline-derived CDR1 and CDR2 are SGHTA and FQGNSA. V was pared by 4 bases and J by 0 bases, with 10 bases between. Drawing the rest from reference TRBV7-2 and TRBJ2-7, the complete variable domain is GAGVSQSPSNKVTEKGKDVELRCDPISGHTALYWYRQSLGQGLEFLIYFQGNSAPDKSGLPSDRFSAERTGGSVSTLTIQRTQQEDSAVYLCASSSNRVSYEQYFGPGTRLTVT.

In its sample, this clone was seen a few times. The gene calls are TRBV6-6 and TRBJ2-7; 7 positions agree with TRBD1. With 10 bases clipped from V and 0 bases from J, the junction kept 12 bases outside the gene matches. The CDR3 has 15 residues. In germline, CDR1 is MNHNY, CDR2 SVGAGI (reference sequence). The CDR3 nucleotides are TGTGCCATCTCCATAGGGGGCTGGAACTCCTACGAGCAGTACTTC. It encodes CAISIGGWNSYEQYF.

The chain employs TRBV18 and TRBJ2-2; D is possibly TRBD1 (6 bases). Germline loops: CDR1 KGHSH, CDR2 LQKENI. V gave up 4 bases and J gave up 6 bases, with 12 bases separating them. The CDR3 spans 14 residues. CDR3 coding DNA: TGTGCCAGCTCACAGCTCCCAGGGGCCGGGGAGCTGTTTTTT. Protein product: CASSQLPGAGELFF.

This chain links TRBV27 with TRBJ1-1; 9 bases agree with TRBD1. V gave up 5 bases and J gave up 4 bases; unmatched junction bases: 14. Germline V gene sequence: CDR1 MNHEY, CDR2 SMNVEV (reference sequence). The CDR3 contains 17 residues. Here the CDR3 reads CASSNPPTGGGGTEAFF. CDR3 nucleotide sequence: TGTGCCAGCAGTAATCCCCCAACAGGGGGCGGCGGCACTGAAGCTTTCTTT.

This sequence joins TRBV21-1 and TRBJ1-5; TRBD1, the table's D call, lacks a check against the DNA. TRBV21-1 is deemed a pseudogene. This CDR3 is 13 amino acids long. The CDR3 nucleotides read TGTGCCAGAAACAGGGTTAGCAATCAGCCCCAGCATTTT. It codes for CARNRVSNQPQHF.

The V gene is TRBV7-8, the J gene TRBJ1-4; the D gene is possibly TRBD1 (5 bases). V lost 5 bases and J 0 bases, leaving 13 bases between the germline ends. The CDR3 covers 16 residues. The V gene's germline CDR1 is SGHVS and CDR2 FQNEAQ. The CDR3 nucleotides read TGTGCCAGCAGCCCCAGCGGAGGGGCAACTAATGAAAAACTGTTTTTT. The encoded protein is CASSPSGGATNEKLFF.

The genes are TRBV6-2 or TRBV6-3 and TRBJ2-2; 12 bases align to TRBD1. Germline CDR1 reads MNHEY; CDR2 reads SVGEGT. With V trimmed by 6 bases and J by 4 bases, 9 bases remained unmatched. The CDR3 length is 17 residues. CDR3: CASSRAGTGGPTGELFF. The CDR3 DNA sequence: TGTGCCAGCAGCCGAGCCGGGACAGGGGGCCCCACCGGGGAGCTGTTTTTT.

Here the CDR3 reads CASSEVGTAVNEQFF. Written as DNA, the CDR3 is TGTGCCAGCAGTGAAGTAGGGACAGCCGTCAATGAGCAGTTCTTC. The V call is TRBV6-1, the J call TRBJ2-1; TRBD1 matches 7 bases. The CDR3 consists of 15 residues. Germline CDR1 MNHNS, CDR2 SASEGT. V was pared by 1 base and J by 6 bases, with 6 bases of the junction left unmatched.

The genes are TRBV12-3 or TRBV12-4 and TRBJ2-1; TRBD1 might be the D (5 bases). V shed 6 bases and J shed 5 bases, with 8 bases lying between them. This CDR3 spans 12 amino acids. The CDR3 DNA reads TGTGCCAGCAGCCCCAGGGACAATGAGCAGTTCTTC. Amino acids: CASSPRDNEQFF.

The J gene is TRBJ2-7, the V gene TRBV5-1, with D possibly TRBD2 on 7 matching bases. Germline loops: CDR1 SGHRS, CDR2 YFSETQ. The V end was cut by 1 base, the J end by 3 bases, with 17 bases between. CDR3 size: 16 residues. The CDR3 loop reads CASSLIAGASVYEQYF. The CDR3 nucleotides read TGCGCCAGCAGCTTGATTGCGGGGGCCAGTGTCTACGAGCAGTACTTC.

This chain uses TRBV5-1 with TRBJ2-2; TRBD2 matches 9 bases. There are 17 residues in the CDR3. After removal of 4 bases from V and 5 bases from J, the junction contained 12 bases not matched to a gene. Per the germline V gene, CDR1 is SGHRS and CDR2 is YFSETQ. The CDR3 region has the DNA TGCGCCAGCAGCCTTAGATCCGGGACTAGCTTTACCGGGGAGCTGTTTTTT. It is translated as CASSLRSGTSFTGELFF.

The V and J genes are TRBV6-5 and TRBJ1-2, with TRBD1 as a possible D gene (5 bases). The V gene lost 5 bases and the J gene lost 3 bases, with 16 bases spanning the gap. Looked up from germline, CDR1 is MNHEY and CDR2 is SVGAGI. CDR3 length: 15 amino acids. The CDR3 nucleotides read TGTGCCAGCAGTCTAGAAAGGGGTCCCCACTATGGCTACACCTTC. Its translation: CASSLERGPHYGYTF.

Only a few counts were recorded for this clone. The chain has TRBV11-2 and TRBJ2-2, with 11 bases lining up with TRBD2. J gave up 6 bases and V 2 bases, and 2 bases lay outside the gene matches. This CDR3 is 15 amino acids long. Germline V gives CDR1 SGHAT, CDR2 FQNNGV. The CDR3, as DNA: TGTGCCAGCAGCTTACTGGGACTAGCGGCCGGGGAGCTGTTTTTT. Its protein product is CASSLLGLAAGELFF.

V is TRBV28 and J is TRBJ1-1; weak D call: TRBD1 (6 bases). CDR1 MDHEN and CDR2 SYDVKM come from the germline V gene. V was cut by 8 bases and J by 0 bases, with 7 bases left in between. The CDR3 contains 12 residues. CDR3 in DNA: TGTGCCAGCGGGGGCCTGAACACTGAAGCTTTCTTT. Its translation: CASGGLNTEAFF.

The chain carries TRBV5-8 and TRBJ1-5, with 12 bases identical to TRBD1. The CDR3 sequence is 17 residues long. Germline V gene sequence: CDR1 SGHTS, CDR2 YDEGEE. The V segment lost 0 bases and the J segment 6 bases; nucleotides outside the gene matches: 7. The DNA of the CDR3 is TGTGCCAGCAGCTTGGCCGGGACAGGGGGCTGGGGTCAGCCCCAGCATTTT. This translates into CASSLAGTGGWGQPQHF.

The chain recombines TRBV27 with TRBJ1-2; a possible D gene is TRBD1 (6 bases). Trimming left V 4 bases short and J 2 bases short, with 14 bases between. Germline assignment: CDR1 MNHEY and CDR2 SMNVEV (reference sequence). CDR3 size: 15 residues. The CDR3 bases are TGTGCCAGCAGTTCCCCGGGACAATTGAACTATGGCTACACCTTC. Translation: CASSSPGQLNYGYTF.

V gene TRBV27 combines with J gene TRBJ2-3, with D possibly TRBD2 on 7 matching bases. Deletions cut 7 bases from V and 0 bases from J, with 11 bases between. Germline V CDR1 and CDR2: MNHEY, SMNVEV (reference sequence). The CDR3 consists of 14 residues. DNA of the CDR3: TGTGCCAGCAAGGGGGGGCGGAGCACAGATACGCAGTATTTT. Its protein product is CASKGGRSTDTQYF.

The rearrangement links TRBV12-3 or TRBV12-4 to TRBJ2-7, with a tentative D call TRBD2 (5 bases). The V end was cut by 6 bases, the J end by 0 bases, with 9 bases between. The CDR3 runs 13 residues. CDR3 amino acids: CASRSGGSYEQYF. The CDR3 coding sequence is TGTGCCAGCAGAAGCGGAGGCTCCTACGAGCAGTACTTC.

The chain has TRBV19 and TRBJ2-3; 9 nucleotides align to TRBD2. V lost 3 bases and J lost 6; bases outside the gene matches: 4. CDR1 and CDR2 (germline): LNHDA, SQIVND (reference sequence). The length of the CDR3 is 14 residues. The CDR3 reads CASSMETSGDTQYF. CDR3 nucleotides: TGTGCCAGTAGTATGGAGACTAGCGGTGATACGCAGTATTTT.

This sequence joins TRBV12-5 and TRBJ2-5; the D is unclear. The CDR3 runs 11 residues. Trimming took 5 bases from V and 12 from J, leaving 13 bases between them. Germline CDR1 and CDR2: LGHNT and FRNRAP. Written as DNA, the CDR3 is TGTGCTAGTGGTGGTGGTTCCCCGGAGTACTTC. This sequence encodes CASGGGSPEYF. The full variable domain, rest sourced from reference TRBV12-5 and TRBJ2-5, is DARVTQTPRHKVTEMGQEVTMRCQPILGHNTVFWYRQTMMQGLELLAYFRNRAPLDDSGMPKDRFSAEMPDATLATLKIQPSEPRDSAVYFCASGGGSPEYFGPGTRLLVL.

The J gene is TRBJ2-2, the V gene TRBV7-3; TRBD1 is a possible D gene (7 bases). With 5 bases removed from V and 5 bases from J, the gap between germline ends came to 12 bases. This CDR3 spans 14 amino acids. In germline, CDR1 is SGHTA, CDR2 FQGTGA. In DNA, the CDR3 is TGTGCCAGCAGCCTGGAGGGGGCGACCGGGGAGCTGTTTTTT. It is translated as CASSLEGATGELFF. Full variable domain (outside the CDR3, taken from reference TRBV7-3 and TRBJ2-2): GAGVSQTPSNKVTEKGKYVELRCDPISGHTALYWYRQSLGQGPEFLIYFQGTGAADDSGLPNDRFFAVRPEGSVSTLKIQRTERGDSAVYLCASSLEGATGELFFGEGSRLTVL.

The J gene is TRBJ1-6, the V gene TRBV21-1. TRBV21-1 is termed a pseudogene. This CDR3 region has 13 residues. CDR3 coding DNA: TGTGCCAGCAGCACAGCCCCGCGGTCACCCCTCCACTTT. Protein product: CASSTAPRSPLHF.

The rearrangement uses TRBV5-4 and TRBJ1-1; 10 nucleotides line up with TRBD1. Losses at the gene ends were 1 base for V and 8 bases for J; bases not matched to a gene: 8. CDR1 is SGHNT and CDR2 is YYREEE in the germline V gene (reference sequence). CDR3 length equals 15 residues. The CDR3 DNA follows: TGTGCCAGCAGCTTGACCCTGGGACAGGGGTTAGAAGCTTTCTTT. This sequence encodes CASSLTLGQGLEAFF.

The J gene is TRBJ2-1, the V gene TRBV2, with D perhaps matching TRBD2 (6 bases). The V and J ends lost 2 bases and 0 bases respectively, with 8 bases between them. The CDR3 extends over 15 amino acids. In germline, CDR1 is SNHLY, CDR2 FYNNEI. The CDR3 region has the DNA TGTGCCAGCAGTGAAAGGCGGGGCTCCTACAATGAGCAGTTCTTC. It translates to CASSERRGSYNEQFF.

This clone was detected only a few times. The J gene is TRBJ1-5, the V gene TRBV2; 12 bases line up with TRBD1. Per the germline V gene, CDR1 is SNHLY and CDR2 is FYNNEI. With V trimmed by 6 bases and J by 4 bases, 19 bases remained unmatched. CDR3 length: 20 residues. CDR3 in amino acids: CASRDPRDRGRAGRNQPQHF. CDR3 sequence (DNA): TGTGCCAGCAGGGACCCCCGGGACAGGGGGCGCGCGGGTAGAAATCAGCCCCAGCATTTT.

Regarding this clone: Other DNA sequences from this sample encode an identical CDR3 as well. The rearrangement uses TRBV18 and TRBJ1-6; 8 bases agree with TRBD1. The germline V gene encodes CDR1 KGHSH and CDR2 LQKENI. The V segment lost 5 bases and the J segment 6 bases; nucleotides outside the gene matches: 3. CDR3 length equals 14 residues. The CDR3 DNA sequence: TGTGCCAGCTCAAGGGACAGGAGTAATTCACCCCTCCACTTT. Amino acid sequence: CASSRDRSNSPLHF. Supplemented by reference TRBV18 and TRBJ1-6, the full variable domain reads NAGVMQNPRHLVRRRGQEARLRCSPMKGHSHVYWYRQLPEEGLKFMVYLQKENIIDESGMPKERFSAEFPKEGPSILRIQQVVRGDSAAYFCASSRDRSNSPLHFGNGTRLTVT.